A single sample gave rise to the 23 T cell receptor beta chains below, sequenced in a study of blood T cell repertoires in COVID-19. Here immunoSEQ multiplex PCR was the method, and the copy in TCRdb shows in-frame clones only, minus some. The sample holds approximately 230,000 clones; almost 90% are singletons and the top ten take more than 1.2%. The sequenced sample was peripheral blood. The receptor source for this set is a man aged 80 or over with acute or convalescent COVID-19.

The chain joins TRBV19 to TRBJ2-1, with D tentatively TRBD1 (5 bases). Deletions cut 0 bases from V and 7 bases from J, with 10 bases between. CDR3 length: 14 amino acids. From germline, CDR1 is LNHDA and CDR2 SQIVND (reference sequence). The chain's CDR3 is CASSIDLQGNEQFF. DNA of the CDR3: TGTGCCAGTAGTATAGATCTGCAGGGTAATGAGCAGTTCTTC.

With regard to this clone: Additional DNA sequences in this sample encode the identical CDR3. The chain recombines TRBV2 with TRBJ1-1; 10 bases match TRBD1. The V segment lost 6 bases and the J segment 3 bases; nucleotides outside the gene matches: 1. The CDR3 is 13 residues long. Germline V gives CDR1 SNHLY, CDR2 FYNNEI. This CDR3 reads CASSGTGDTEAFF. The CDR3 coding sequence is TGTGCCAGCAGCGGGACAGGGGACACTGAAGCTTTCTTT.

This clone was seen once. The chain has TRBV6-1 and TRBJ2-7; TRBD2 matches at 9 bases. Per the germline V gene, CDR1 is MNHNS and CDR2 is SASEGT. Losses at the gene ends were 0 bases for V and 0 bases for J; bases not matched to a gene: 3. The CDR3 covers 16 residues. CDR3 DNA sequence: TGTGCCAGCAGTGAAGCAGGACTAGCGAACTCCTACGAGCAGTACTTC. Protein sequence: CASSEAGLANSYEQYF.

This chain connects TRBV7-2 to TRBJ2-5; TRBD1 is a possible D gene (6 bases). Deletions cut 4 bases from V and 2 bases from J, with 14 bases between. Germline values: CDR1 SGHTA, CDR2 FQGNSA. The length of the CDR3 is 15 residues. CDR3 sequence (DNA): TGTGCCAGCAGCTCTTTCGGACAGTTTCAAGAGACCCAGTACTTC. As protein: CASSSFGQFQETQYF.

The chain recombines TRBV10-3 with TRBJ2-6; 8 positions agree with TRBD1. Germline CDR1 reads ENHRY; CDR2 reads SYGVKD. CDR3 size: 18 residues. V lost 5 bases and J lost 0; bases outside the gene matches: 9. CDR3 sequence: CAISKTGTGRSGANVLTF. CDR3 bases: TGTGCCATCAGTAAAACCGGGACAGGCCGCTCTGGGGCCAACGTCCTGACTTTC.

This clone has at least ten counts. The chain joins TRBV11-2 to TRBJ1-6, with D possibly matching TRBD1 (5 bases). Germline loops: CDR1 SGHAT, CDR2 FQNNGV. The CDR3 sequence is 16 residues long. Trimming cost V 2 bases and J 10 bases, with 18 bases left between them. The CDR3 region has the DNA TGTGCCAGCAGCTTATCTGGGGGGGGTATAGGGTCACCCCTCCACTTT. Amino acid sequence: CASSLSGGGIGSPLHF.

The chain employs TRBV25-1 and TRBJ1-2; unclear D gene. Trimming removed 6 bases from V and 4 bases from J, with 18 bases in between. Germline CDR1 MGHDK, CDR2 SYGVNS. The CDR3 length is 15 residues. The CDR3 protein is CASSPGWASGYGYTF. As DNA, the CDR3 is TGTGCCAGCAGCCCGGGGTGGGCATCAGGCTATGGCTACACCTTC.

The chain is built from TRBV7-6 and TRBJ2-5; D unresolved. V lost 1 base, J lost 5 bases, and 14 bases lay in between. Germline CDR1 reads SGHVS; CDR2 reads FNYEAQ. This CDR3 is 15 amino acids long. CDR3 loop: CASSLGAGKTETQYF. The CDR3 DNA reads as TGTGCCAGCAGCTTAGGGGCAGGAAAAACGGAGACCCAGTACTTC. The whole variable domain, remainder taken from reference TRBV7-6 and TRBJ2-5, is GAGVSQSPRYKVTKRGQDVALRCDPISGHVSLYWYRQALGQGPEFLTYFNYEAQQDKSGLPNDRFSAERPEGSISTLTIQRTEQRDSAMYRCASSLGAGKTETQYFGPGTRLLVL.

This chain joins TRBV5-4 and TRBJ2-7; D may be TRBD2 (6 bases). Looked up from germline, CDR1 is SGHNT and CDR2 is YYREEE (reference sequence). Trimming removed 5 bases from V and 6 bases from J, with 15 bases in between. The CDR3 is 13 amino acids. Here the CDR3 reads CASRDGRQGEQYF. The CDR3 bases are TGTGCCAGCAGAGACGGGAGACAAGGCGAGCAGTACTTC.

This clone was seen more than once but under ten times. The chain links TRBV3-1 (or the pseudogene TRBV3-2) to TRBJ1-2; D is possibly TRBD1 (6 bases). The CDR3 is made up of 13 amino acids. Trimming removed 1 base from V and 4 bases from J, with 7 bases in between. The germline V gene has CDR1 LGHDT and CDR2 YNNKEL (reference sequence). CDR3 sequence (DNA): TGTGCCAGCAGCCAAGGGGACACCTATGGCTACACCTTC. Protein product: CASSQGDTYGYTF.

The chain couples TRBV7-3 to TRBJ2-7, with 8 bases identical to TRBD1. J was trimmed by 6 bases and V by 4 bases; bases with no gene match: 8. The CDR3 spans 14 residues. Germline lookup yields CDR1 SGHTA and CDR2 FQGTGA. The CDR3 DNA follows: TGTGCCAGCAGCTCGCTGCCAGGGGGCGGCGAGCAGTACTTC. This encodes CASSSLPGGGEQYF. Filled out from reference TRBV7-3 and TRBJ2-7, the complete variable domain reads GAGVSQTPSNKVTEKGKYVELRCDPISGHTALYWYRQSLGQGPEFLIYFQGTGAADDSGLPNDRFFAVRPEGSVSTLKIQRTERGDSAVYLCASSSLPGGGEQYFGPGTRLTVT.

In its sample, this clone was seen once. The chain links TRBV7-2 to TRBJ2-1; a weak D match, TRBD2 (5 bases). Germline assignment: CDR1 SGHTA and CDR2 FQGNSA. The ends were cut back, 9 bases at V and 3 bases at J, with 15 bases in the middle. The length of the CDR3 is 14 residues. In DNA, the CDR3 is TGTGCCAGTGTACGGGGAAGGGACTACAATGAGCAGTTCTTC. Encoded protein: CASVRGRDYNEQFF.

The rearrangement joins TRBV2 to TRBJ2-2, with a possible D match to TRBD1 (6 bases). CDR3 length: 14 amino acids. V was trimmed by 8 bases and J by 4 bases, leaving 14 bases between them. Germline CDR1 is SNHLY and CDR2 is FYNNEI. Here the CDR3 DNA reads TGTGCCAGCTGGCAGGGGTTGGGCACCGGGGAGCTGTTTTTT. Its translation is CASWQGLGTGELFF.

In its sample, this clone was seen once. The chain links TRBV6-2 or TRBV6-3 to TRBJ2-7, with D tentatively TRBD2 (6 bases). The CDR3 is made up of 14 amino acids. Germline V lookup: CDR1 MNHEY, CDR2 SVGEGT. Trimming stripped 5 bases from V and 2 bases from J, with 13 bases between. CDR3 DNA sequence: TGTGCCAGCAGTAAAGGGACTCCCACCTACGAGCAGTACTTC. Translation: CASSKGTPTYEQYF.

This clone was recorded only once. This CDR3 is also generated by other DNA sequences in the sample. The rearrangement links TRBV5-4 to TRBJ2-3, with TRBD1 matching 8 bases. Germline-derived CDR1 and CDR2 are SGHNT and YYREEE (reference sequence). This CDR3 contains 15 residues. Trimming cost V 0 bases and J 3 bases; bases outside gene matches: 3. The CDR3 nucleotides are TGTGCCAGCAGCTTGGACAGGGGGTTGACAGATACGCAGTATTTT. Amino acid sequence: CASSLDRGLTDTQYF.

The chain combines TRBV19 with TRBJ2-3; TRBD1 agrees at 7 bases. V was pared by 3 bases and J by 2 bases, with 8 bases of the junction left unmatched. The CDR3 is 16 amino acids. Germline V gene sequence: CDR1 LNHDA, CDR2 SQIVND (reference sequence). CDR3 loop: CASSIQGQKLTDTQYF. The CDR3 DNA reads TGTGCCAGTAGTATCCAGGGACAGAAACTCACAGATACGCAGTATTTT.

The chain carries TRBV28 and TRBJ1-1, with 7 bases matching TRBD1. Germline V gives CDR1 MDHEN, CDR2 SYDVKM. V lost 7 bases and J lost 2; bases outside the gene matches: 7. The CDR3 totals 14 residues. CDR3 sequence (DNA): TGTGCCAGCACCCGGGACAGCGTCAACACTGAAGCTTTCTTT. Amino acid sequence: CASTRDSVNTEAFF.

Note on this clone: Other nucleotide sequences from this sample produce the same CDR3. The J gene is TRBJ2-3, the V gene TRBV7-9; TRBD2 matches 11 bases. The CDR3 is 16 residues long. Germline CDR1 and CDR2: SEHNR and FQNEAQ (reference sequence). V dropped 5 bases and J dropped 0; count of bases not matched to a gene: 4. CDR3 nucleotide sequence: TGTGCCAGCAGCCCAGGACTAGCGGGTAGCACAGATACGCAGTATTTT. Protein: CASSPGLAGSTDTQYF.

This chain links TRBV19 with TRBJ1-1; 7 bases match TRBD1. The germline V gene has CDR1 LNHDA and CDR2 SQIVND (reference sequence). There are 15 residues in the CDR3. Unmatched junction bases numbered 13, after V lost 6 bases and J lost 6 bases. CDR3 nucleotide sequence: TGTGCCAGTAGGCCTAGGGGACAGAGGAGGGCTGAAGCTTTCTTT. It encodes CASRPRGQRRAEAFF.

This chain uses TRBV4-3 with TRBJ2-3, with 8 bases matching TRBD1. V lost 0 bases to trimming and J lost 7 bases; unmatched junction nucleotides: 9. Germline V gives CDR1 LGHNA, CDR2 YSLEER. The CDR3 covers 16 residues. The CDR3 is CASSQDLGTGTNTQYF. CDR3 in DNA: TGCGCCAGCAGCCAAGATTTGGGGACAGGTACTAATACGCAGTATTTT.

V is TRBV2 and J is TRBJ2-5; D is unclear. In germline, CDR1 is SNHLY, CDR2 FYNNEI. Trimming took 4 bases from V and 3 from J, leaving 3 bases between them. CDR3 length: 11 amino acids. This CDR3 is CASSVEETQYF. For the CDR3, the DNA is TGTGCCAGCAGTGTAGAAGAGACCCAGTACTTC. Full variable domain (remainder filled in from reference TRBV2 and TRBJ2-5): EPEVTQTPSHQVTQMGQEVILRCVPISNHLYFYWYRQILGQKVEFLVSFYNNEISEKSEIFDDQFSVERPDGSNFTLKIRSTKLEDSAMYFCASSVEETQYFGPGTRLLVL.

The rearrangement uses TRBV4-3 and TRBJ2-2; 7 nucleotides match TRBD1. The CDR3 is 16 amino acids. Germline V gene sequence: CDR1 LGHNA, CDR2 YSLEER. V gave up 0 bases and J gave up 5 bases; unmatched junction bases: 6. CDR3 DNA sequence: TGCGCCAGCAGCCAAGAGACAGGGTTCAATACCGGGGAGCTGTTTTTT. It yields the protein CASSQETGFNTGELFF.

This chain uses TRBV10-3 with TRBJ1-5, with 7 positions matching TRBD1. The germline V gene has CDR1 ENHRY and CDR2 SYGVKD. The CDR3 spans 14 residues. Trimming removed 2 bases from V and 6 bases from J; junction bases left unmatched: 4. DNA for the CDR3: TGTGCCATCAGTGAGACAGGGGAAGCTCAGCCCCAGCATTTT. This encodes CAISETGEAQPQHF.